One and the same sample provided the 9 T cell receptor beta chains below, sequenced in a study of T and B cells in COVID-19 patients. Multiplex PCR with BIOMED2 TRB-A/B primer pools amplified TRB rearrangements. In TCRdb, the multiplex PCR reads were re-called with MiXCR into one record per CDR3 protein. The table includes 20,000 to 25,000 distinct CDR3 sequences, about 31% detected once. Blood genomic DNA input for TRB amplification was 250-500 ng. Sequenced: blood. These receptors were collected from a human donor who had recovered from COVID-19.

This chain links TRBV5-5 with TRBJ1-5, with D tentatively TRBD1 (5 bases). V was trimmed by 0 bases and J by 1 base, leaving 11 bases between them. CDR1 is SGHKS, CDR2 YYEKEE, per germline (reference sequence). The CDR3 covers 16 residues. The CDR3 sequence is CASSLVPGGSNQPQHF. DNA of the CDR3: TGTGCCAGCAGCTTGGTCCCGGGGGGAAGCAATCAGCCCCAGCATTTT.

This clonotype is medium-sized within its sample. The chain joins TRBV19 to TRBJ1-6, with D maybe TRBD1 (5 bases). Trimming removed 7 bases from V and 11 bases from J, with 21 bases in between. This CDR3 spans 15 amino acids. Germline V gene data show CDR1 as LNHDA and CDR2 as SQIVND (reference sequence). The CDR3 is CASTPRGVGGAPLHF. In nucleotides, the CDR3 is TGTGCCAGTACCCCCCGGGGCGTTGGCGGAGCACCCCTCCACTTT.

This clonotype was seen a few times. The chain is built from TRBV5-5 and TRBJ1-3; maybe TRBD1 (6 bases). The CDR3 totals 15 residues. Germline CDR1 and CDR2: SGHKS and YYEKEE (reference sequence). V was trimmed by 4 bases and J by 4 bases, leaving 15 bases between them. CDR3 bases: TGTGCCAGCAGCAGCTCTCGGACAGCCGGAAACACCATATATTTT. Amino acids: CASSSSRTAGNTIYF.

The DNA of the CDR3 is TGTGCCAGCAGCTTAGTTGTAGCGGGGGGGCTCGGAGATACGCAGTATTTT. It translates to CASSLVVAGGLGDTQYF. The rearrangement joins TRBV7-6 to TRBJ2-3; 11 nucleotides match TRBD2. Per the germline V gene, CDR1 is SGHVS and CDR2 is FNYEAQ. The trim removed 1 base at V and 5 bases at J, leaving 8 bases unmatched. CDR3 length equals 17 residues.

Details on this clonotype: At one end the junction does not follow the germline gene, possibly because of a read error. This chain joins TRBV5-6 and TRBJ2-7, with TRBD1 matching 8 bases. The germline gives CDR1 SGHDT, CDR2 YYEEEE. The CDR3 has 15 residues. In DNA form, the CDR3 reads TGCGCCAGCAGCTTGGTGGCTGGACAGGGAGGCGAGCAGTACTTC. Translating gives CASSLVAGQGGEQYF.

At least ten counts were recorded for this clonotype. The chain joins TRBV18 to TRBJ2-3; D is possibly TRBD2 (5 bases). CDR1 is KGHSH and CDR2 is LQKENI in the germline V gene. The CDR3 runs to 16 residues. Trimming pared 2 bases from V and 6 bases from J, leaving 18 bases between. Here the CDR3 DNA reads TGTGCCAGCTCACCAGCGGACCTCCCGGGGAATGATACGCAGTATTTT. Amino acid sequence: CASSPADLPGNDTQYF.

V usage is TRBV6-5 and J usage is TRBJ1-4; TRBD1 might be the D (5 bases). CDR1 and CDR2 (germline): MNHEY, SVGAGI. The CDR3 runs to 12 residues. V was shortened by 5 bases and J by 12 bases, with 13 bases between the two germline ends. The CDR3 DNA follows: TGTGCCAGCAGTCGCGGTGGGGGGGAACTGTTTTTT. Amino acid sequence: CASSRGGGELFF.

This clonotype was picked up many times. CDR3 protein: CASSYRTPSGETQYF. The CDR3 DNA reads as TGTGCCAGCAGTTACCGGACTCCCTCGGGGGAGACCCAGTACTTC. V gene TRBV6-5 combines with J gene TRBJ2-5, with D possibly matching TRBD2 (5 bases). The CDR3 is 15 amino acids. In germline, CDR1 is MNHEY, CDR2 SVGAGI. With 2 bases removed from V and 5 bases from J, the gap between germline ends came to 15 bases.

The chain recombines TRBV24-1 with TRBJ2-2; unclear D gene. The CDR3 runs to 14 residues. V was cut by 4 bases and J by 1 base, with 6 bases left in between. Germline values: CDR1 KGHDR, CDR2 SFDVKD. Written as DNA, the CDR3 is TGTGCCACCAGTGAATCACTGAACACCGGGGAGCTGTTTTTT. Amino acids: CATSESLNTGELFF.